The sequence of this TCR beta chain was determined in a study of blood T cell repertoires in COVID-19. Germline V gene sequence: CDR1 MNHEY, CDR2 SVGAGI. The CDR3 sequence is 15 residues long. V shed 6 bases, J shed 8 bases, and the junction held 7 bases outside the gene matches. This table comes from immunoSEQ multiplex PCR, and its TCRdb copy is limited to in-frame clones, with some not included. The table shows about 100,000 clones, with more than 70% occurring only once. The rearrangement links TRBV6-5 to TRBJ2-1; 13 bases fit TRBD2. This TCR came from a man aged 50 to 59 with active or convalescent COVID-19. The sequenced material came from peripheral blood. CDR3: CASRPTSGRLDEQFF. CDR3 DNA sequence: TGTGCCAGCAGGCCGACTAGCGGGAGGTTGGATGAGCAGTTCTTC.